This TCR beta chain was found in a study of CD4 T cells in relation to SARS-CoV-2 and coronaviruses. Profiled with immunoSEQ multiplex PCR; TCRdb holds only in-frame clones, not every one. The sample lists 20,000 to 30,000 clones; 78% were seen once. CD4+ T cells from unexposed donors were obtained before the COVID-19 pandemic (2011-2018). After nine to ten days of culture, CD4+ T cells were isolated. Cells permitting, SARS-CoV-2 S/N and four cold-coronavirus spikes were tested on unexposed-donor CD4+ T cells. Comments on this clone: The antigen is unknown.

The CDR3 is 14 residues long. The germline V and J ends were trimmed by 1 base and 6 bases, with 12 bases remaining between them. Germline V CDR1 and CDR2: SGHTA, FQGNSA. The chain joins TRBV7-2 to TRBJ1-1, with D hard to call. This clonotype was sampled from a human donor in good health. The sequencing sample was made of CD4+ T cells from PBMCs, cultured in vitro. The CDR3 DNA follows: TGTGCCAGCAGCTTAGTGGTGGCGGCCCCTGAAGCTTTCTTT. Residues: CASSLVVAAPEAFF.